One and the same sample provided the 16 T cell receptor beta chains below, sequenced in a study of graft-versus-host responses after intestinal transplantation (dated by TCRdb to about 2021). The time point label, read with the paper, signifies: cells obtained before transplantation from donor or recipient. For these receptors, no antigen is known. Libraries were built with the immunoSEQ multiplex PCR assay. The table was pulled from immuneACCESS by TCRdb, which kept in-frame rearrangements only. Such tables lose some clones; where checked, under half of the loss comes from unresolved V genes, and the rest has no known cause. Within this sample are 89,000 or so clones, with roughly four fifths of them counted one time only. Clones ranked in the top ten supply 0.65% to 0.85% of the sample. The sample in question was unstimulated CD4+ T cells sorted from spleen or lymph node cells, obtained before intestinal transplant. These receptors were taken from a human donor who received an intestinal transplant.

This chain uses TRBV27 with TRBJ2-3, with TRBD1 identical over 9 bases. J lost 1 base, V lost 7 bases, and 12 bases had no gene match. The CDR3 runs 17 residues. Germline V gives CDR1 MNHEY, CDR2 SMNVEV (reference sequence). DNA for the CDR3: TGTGCCAGCACCCTTTTGGGACAGGGAGGCGGCACAGATACGCAGTATTTT. Translating it yields CASTLLGQGGGTDTQYF.

This clone was counted a single time. CDR3 region: CASSRTGYNEKLFF. DNA for the CDR3: TGTGCCAGCAGTCGGACAGGTTATAATGAAAAACTGTTTTTT. V gene TRBV7-2 combines with J gene TRBJ1-4; 7 nucleotides agree with TRBD1. Trimming took 6 bases from V and 4 from J; bases not matched to a gene: 5. The CDR3 consists of 14 residues. CDR1 and CDR2 from the germline V gene are SGHTA and FQGNSA. The whole variable domain, filled in from reference TRBV7-2 and TRBJ1-4, reads GAGVSQSPSNKVTEKGKDVELRCDPISGHTALYWYRQSLGQGLEFLIYFQGNSAPDKSGLPSDRFSAERTGGSVSTLTIQRTQQEDSAVYLCASSRTGYNEKLFFGSGTQLSVL.

The genes are TRBV7-3 and TRBJ2-1, with 12 bases aligning to TRBD2. CDR1 is SGHTA and CDR2 is FQGTGA in the germline V gene. V lost 6 bases and J lost 9; bases outside the gene matches: 9. This CDR3 spans 15 amino acids. CDR3 residues: CASRSMTSGSFEQFF. The CDR3 nucleotides are TGTGCCAGCAGGTCCATGACTAGCGGGAGTTTTGAGCAGTTCTTC.

The chain has TRBV5-1 and TRBJ2-7, with TRBD2 as a possible D gene (6 bases). The V end lost 0 bases, the J end lost 2 bases, and 12 bases lay between the germline ends. The CDR3 contains 15 residues. Germline loops: CDR1 SGHRS, CDR2 YFSETQ. CDR3 nucleotides: TGCGCCAGCAGCTTGGTAAGGGAGGCGGCCTACGAGCAGTACTTC. Encoded protein: CASSLVREAAYEQYF.

This clone showed up just a few times. The rearrangement uses TRBV5-6 and TRBJ1-1; the D gene is possibly TRBD1 (6 bases). The CDR3 covers 17 residues. CDR1 is SGHDT, CDR2 YYEEEE, per germline. Trimming shortened V by 1 base and J by 0 bases, and 16 bases separated the two germline ends. The CDR3, as DNA: TGTGCCAGCAGCTTGAGAGGACAGATAACCATGAACACTGAAGCTTTCTTT. It encodes CASSLRGQITMNTEAFF.

The DNA for the CDR3 is TGTGCCAGCAGCCAAGACCTTTTAGGGGGGGGGATGAAAGAGACCCAGTACTTC. Its protein product is CASSQDLLGGGMKETQYF. This sequence joins TRBV4-2 and TRBJ2-5, with a weak D call TRBD2 (7 bases). The ends were cut back, 0 bases at V and 3 bases at J, with 20 bases in the middle. Germline V gene sequence: CDR1 LGHNA, CDR2 YNFKEQ. CDR3 size: 18 residues.

This chain links TRBV2 with TRBJ2-2; D is unresolved. Germline V gene sequence: CDR1 SNHLY, CDR2 FYNNEI. Trimming took off 6 bases at V and 3 bases at J, with 5 bases between the two ends. This CDR3 has 12 residues. In DNA form, the CDR3 reads TGTGCCAGCAGCTTATACACCGGGGAGCTGTTTTTT. It translates to CASSLYTGELFF.

J is TRBJ2-7 and V is TRBV18; 10 nucleotides align to TRBD2. The ends lost 5 bases at V and 5 bases at J; junction bases unmatched: 3. The CDR3 totals 13 residues. In germline, CDR1 is KGHSH, CDR2 LQKENI. The CDR3 region has the DNA TGTGCCAGCTCAAGGCTAGCGGGGGACGAGCAGTACTTC. This codes for CASSRLAGDEQYF.

The chain combines TRBV19 with TRBJ2-7, with 7 positions matching TRBD2. Losses at the gene ends were 6 bases for V and 3 bases for J; bases not matched to a gene: 8. The germline CDR1 and CDR2 sequences are LNHDA and SQIVND (reference sequence). The CDR3 extends over 14 amino acids. CDR3 coding DNA: TGTGCCAGTAGGTCCACTGGCGGGGGCTACGAGCAGTACTTC. Translated, it gives CASRSTGGGYEQYF.

The rearrangement links TRBV28 to TRBJ2-7; 9 bases line up with TRBD2. The J segment lost 4 bases and the V segment lost 2 bases, leaving 6 bases of the junction unmatched. The length of the CDR3 is 15 residues. The germline CDR1 and CDR2 sequences are MDHEN and SYDVKM. The CDR3 nucleotides read TGTGCCAGCAGTTTAGCGGGAGGGAGAAATTACGAGCAGTACTTC. Translation gives CASSLAGGRNYEQYF. The full variable domain, in which reference TRBV28 and TRBJ2-7 provide the parts outside the CDR3, is DVKVTQSSRYLVKRTGEKVFLECVQDMDHENMFWYRQDPGLGLRLIYFSYDVKMKEKGDIPEGYSVSREKKERFSLILESASTNQTSMYLCASSLAGGRNYEQYFGPGTRLTVT.

Note on this clone: Within the sample, other DNA sequences also encode this same CDR3. The rearrangement joins TRBV28 to TRBJ1-1, with D unclear. This CDR3 region has 13 residues. Germline CDR1 MDHEN, CDR2 SYDVKM. The V end lost 3 bases, the J end lost 1 base, and 6 bases lay between the germline ends. The CDR3 is CASSFRQNTEAFF. The CDR3 DNA reads TGTGCCAGCAGTTTCAGACAGAACACTGAAGCTTTCTTT.

V gene TRBV6-1 combines with J gene TRBJ1-1; D is ambiguous. CDR1 is MNHNS, CDR2 SASEGT, per germline. Trimming removed 0 bases from V and 10 bases from J, with 9 bases in between. This CDR3 spans 12 amino acids. The CDR3 reads CASSEAWAGAFF. In DNA form, the CDR3 reads TGTGCCAGCAGTGAAGCATGGGCTGGAGCTTTCTTT.

The chain uses TRBV15 and TRBJ2-7; a weak D match, TRBD2 (5 bases). CDR3 length equals 18 residues. Germline lookup yields CDR1 LNHNV and CDR2 YYDKDF (reference sequence). Between the trimmed V and J ends, which lost 0 bases and 0 bases, there was a span of 18 bases. CDR3 nucleotides: TGTGCCACCAGCAGAGATGAAGAGCGGAGTCCCCTCTCCTACGAGCAGTACTTC. Amino acid sequence: CATSRDEERSPLSYEQYF.

This clone has only one observation. This sequence joins TRBV16 and TRBJ1-2, with TRBD1 matching over 8 bases. The CDR3 covers 13 residues. V dropped 4 bases and J dropped 7; count of bases not matched to a gene: 5. Germline lookup yields CDR1 KGHSY and CDR2 FQNENV. The CDR3 bases are TGTGCCAGCAGCCCGGGACAGGAATTTGGCTACACCTTC. Residues: CASSPGQEFGYTF. Drawing the rest from reference TRBV16 and TRBJ1-2, the complete variable domain is GEEVAQTPKHLVRGEGQKAKLYCAPIKGHSYVFWYQQVLKNEFKFLISFQNENVFDETGMPKERFSAKCLPNSPCSLEIQATKLEDSAVYFCASSPGQEFGYTFGSGTRLTVV.

CDR3 sequence (DNA): TGTGCCAGCAGCGAGGGGACTAGCGGGAGTTTCTATGAGCAGTTCTTC. Its protein product is CASSEGTSGSFYEQFF. The chain couples TRBV7-2 to TRBJ2-1; 14 positions match TRBD2. The CDR3 totals 16 residues. V dropped 5 bases and J dropped 8; count of bases not matched to a gene: 8. Germline-derived CDR1 and CDR2 are SGHTA and FQGNSA.

This clone was counted only a few times. Different DNA sequences within this sample yield the same CDR3. The chain employs TRBV7-2 and TRBJ2-7; D gene unclear. The CDR3 is 13 amino acids. V gave up 1 base and J gave up 4 bases, with 8 bases separating them. In germline, CDR1 is SGHTA, CDR2 FQGNSA. CDR3 DNA sequence: TGTGCCAGCAGCTTAGAGGCGGAATACGAGCAGTACTTC. Translating it yields CASSLEAEYEQYF.